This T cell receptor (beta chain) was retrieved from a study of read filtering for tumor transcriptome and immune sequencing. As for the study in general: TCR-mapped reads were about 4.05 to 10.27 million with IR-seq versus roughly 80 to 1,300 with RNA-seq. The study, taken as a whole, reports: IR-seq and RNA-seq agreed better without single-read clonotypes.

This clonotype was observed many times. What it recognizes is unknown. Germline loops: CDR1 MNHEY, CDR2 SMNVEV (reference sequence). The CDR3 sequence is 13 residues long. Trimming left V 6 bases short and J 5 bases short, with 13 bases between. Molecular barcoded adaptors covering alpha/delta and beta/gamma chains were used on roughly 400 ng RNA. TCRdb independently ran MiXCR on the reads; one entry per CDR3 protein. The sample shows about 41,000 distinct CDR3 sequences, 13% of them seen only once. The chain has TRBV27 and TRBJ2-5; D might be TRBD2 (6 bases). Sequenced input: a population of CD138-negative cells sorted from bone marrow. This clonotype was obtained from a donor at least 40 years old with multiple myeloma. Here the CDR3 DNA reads TGTGCCAGCAGCCCGACTAGTTATGAGACCCAGTACTTC. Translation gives CASSPTSYETQYF.